Listed here are 14 T cell receptor beta chains from one sample, sequenced in a study of control samples from healthy donors and cancer patients. The repertoire was sequenced with immunoSEQ multiplex PCR; TCRdb's copy has only in-frame clones and lacks some. This repertoire shows over 100,000 clones, more than 85% found once; its top ten account for approximately 15%. Sequenced: blood. The origin of the receptors is a woman between 50 and 59 years old in good health.

This chain links TRBV4-3 with TRBJ2-1; 9 bases agree with TRBD2. There are 14 residues in the CDR3. J lost 5 bases, V lost 4 bases, and 3 bases had no gene match. CDR1 and CDR2 from the germline V gene are LGHNA and YSLEER. The CDR3 DNA reads TGCGCCAGCAGCCTGACTAGCGGCAACAATGAGCAGTTCTTC. It translates to CASSLTSGNNEQFF.

The chain couples TRBV7-3 to TRBJ2-3; D possibly corresponds to TRBD2 (6 bases). The germline V gene has CDR1 SGHTA and CDR2 FQGTGA. This CDR3 contains 12 residues. V lost 3 bases and J lost 10, with 11 bases in between. CDR3 in amino acids: CASSFPPGAQYF. For the CDR3, the DNA is TGTGCCAGCAGCTTCCCCCCGGGAGCGCAGTATTTT.

This clone was detected once. The chain recombines TRBV5-1 with TRBJ2-7; the match to TRBD1 covers 9 bases. V gave up 0 bases and J gave up 3 bases; unmatched junction bases: 1. This CDR3 has 14 amino acids. CDR1 is SGHRS, CDR2 YFSETQ, per germline. CDR3 coding DNA: TGCGCCAGCAGCTTGGAGGGACAGGGCTACGAGCAGTACTTC. Its protein product is CASSLEGQGYEQYF.

As DNA, the CDR3 is TGTGCCAGCAGCCAAGAGGCGGGGGGCCGCTCCTACAATGAGCAGTTCTTC. It specifies CASSQEAGGRSYNEQFF. The gene calls are TRBV3-1 (or the pseudogene TRBV3-2) and TRBJ2-1; 8 nucleotides match TRBD2. CDR1 LGHDT and CDR2 YNNKEL come from the germline V gene (reference sequence). V shed 0 bases and J 0 bases; nucleotides not matched to a gene: 4. The CDR3 is 17 residues long.

V and J are TRBV24-1 and TRBJ2-3; tentative D call: TRBD1 (5 bases). This CDR3 spans 12 amino acids. V was pared by 6 bases and J by 9 bases, with 12 bases between. The germline V gene encodes CDR1 KGHDR and CDR2 SFDVKD. The CDR3 DNA sequence: TGTGCCACCAGTCAGGGCCGTGGGACGCAGTATTTT. Its translation is CATSQGRGTQYF.

This clone appeared a few times. V is TRBV18 and J is TRBJ1-4; possibly TRBD1 for D (5 bases). V shed 6 bases and J shed 0 bases, with 11 bases lying between them. Per the germline V gene, CDR1 is KGHSH and CDR2 is LQKENI. This CDR3 region has 15 residues. CDR3 amino acids: CASSPRDATNEKLFF. In DNA form, the CDR3 reads TGTGCCAGCTCCCCCAGGGATGCAACTAATGAAAAACTGTTTTTT.

The J gene is TRBJ1-2, the V gene TRBV11-3, with D unresolved. CDR1 and CDR2 from the germline V gene are SGHNT and YENEEA. CDR3 length equals 15 residues. V lost 2 bases and J 6 bases, leaving 16 bases between the germline ends. The CDR3 DNA is TGTGCCAGCAGCTTACCGAAAATCCCGCCGGATGGCTACACCTTC. Translating it yields CASSLPKIPPDGYTF.

V and J are TRBV7-9 and TRBJ2-7; no clear D gene. Trimming pared 2 bases from V and 5 bases from J, leaving 7 bases between. The CDR3 runs to 12 residues. Germline CDR1 and CDR2: SEHNR and FQNEAQ (reference sequence). The CDR3 DNA follows: TGTGCCAGCAGCTTACCCTGGGACGAGCAGTACGTC. This gives the protein CASSLPWDEQYV.

This chain uses TRBV30 with TRBJ1-2, with D possibly being TRBD1 (5 bases). Trimming removed 4 bases from V and 3 bases from J, with 24 bases in between. The CDR3 is 17 residues long. Per germline, CDR1 GTSNPN and CDR2 SVGIG (reference sequence). The CDR3 bases are TGTGCCTGGACAGGGACGGGGCACGGATCAGATTACTATGGCTACACCTTC. Its translation: CAWTGTGHGSDYYGYTF. The entire variable domain, with the rest obtained from reference TRBV30 and TRBJ1-2, is as follows: SQTIHQWPATLVQPVGSPLSLECTVEGTSNPNLYWYRQAAGRGLQLLFYSVGIGQISSEVPQNLSASRPQDRQFILSSKKLLLSDSGFYLCAWTGTGHGSDYYGYTFGSGTRLTVV.

CDR3 nucleotides: TGTGCCAGCAGCGTAGCTCCAGCGGGAGTGGATCGGGAGACCCAGTACTTC. Translating gives CASSVAPAGVDRETQYF. This chain joins TRBV9 and TRBJ2-5; 8 bases fit TRBD2. The CDR3 has 17 residues. J lost 5 bases, V lost 0 bases, and 12 bases had no gene match. CDR1 and CDR2 from the germline V gene are SGDLS and YYNGEE.

This chain links TRBV12-5 with TRBJ2-1; 7 bases fit TRBD2. Trimming took 0 bases from V and 5 from J; bases not matched to a gene: 13. The CDR3 sequence is 18 residues long. From germline, CDR1 is LGHNT and CDR2 FRNRAP. CDR3 sequence: CASGLVNFAASGHNEQFF. DNA for the CDR3: TGTGCTAGTGGTTTGGTAAATTTCGCGGCTAGCGGTCACAATGAGCAGTTCTTC.

This clone was found once. The J gene is TRBJ2-1, the V gene TRBV9; 8 bases fit TRBD2. V trimming: 0 bases; J trimming: 9 bases; junction bases outside the gene matches: 8. The CDR3 covers 15 residues. CDR1 is SGDLS, CDR2 YYNGEE, per germline. CDR3 residues: CASSVVGRANGEQFF. CDR3 sequence (DNA): TGTGCCAGCAGCGTAGTCGGGAGGGCCAACGGTGAGCAGTTCTTC.

The chain has TRBV29-1 and TRBJ1-5; D gene ambiguous. The germline CDR1 and CDR2 sequences are SQVTM and ANQGSEA. Trimming removed 5 bases at V and 9 bases at J, with 14 bases between. This CDR3 has 12 amino acids. CDR3 loop: CSVSDTPGPQHF. DNA for the CDR3: TGCAGCGTTTCAGACACCCCGGGGCCCCAGCATTTT. Filled out from reference TRBV29-1 and TRBJ1-5, the complete variable domain reads SAVISQKPSRDICQRGTSLTIQCQVDSQVTMMFWYRQQPGQSLTLIATANQGSEATYESGFVIDKFPISRPNLTFSTLTVSNMSPEDSSIYLCSVSDTPGPQHFGDGTRLSIL.

The V call is TRBV5-8, the J call TRBJ2-5, with D possibly being TRBD2 (6 bases). CDR3 length equals 17 residues. V lost 4 bases and J lost 5, with 24 bases in between. Germline V gives CDR1 SGHTS, CDR2 YDEGEE. The CDR3 region is CASSDPSGVTSRETQYF. In DNA, the CDR3 is TGTGCCAGCAGCGATCCGTCTGGAGTGACTAGTAGGGAGACCCAGTACTTC.